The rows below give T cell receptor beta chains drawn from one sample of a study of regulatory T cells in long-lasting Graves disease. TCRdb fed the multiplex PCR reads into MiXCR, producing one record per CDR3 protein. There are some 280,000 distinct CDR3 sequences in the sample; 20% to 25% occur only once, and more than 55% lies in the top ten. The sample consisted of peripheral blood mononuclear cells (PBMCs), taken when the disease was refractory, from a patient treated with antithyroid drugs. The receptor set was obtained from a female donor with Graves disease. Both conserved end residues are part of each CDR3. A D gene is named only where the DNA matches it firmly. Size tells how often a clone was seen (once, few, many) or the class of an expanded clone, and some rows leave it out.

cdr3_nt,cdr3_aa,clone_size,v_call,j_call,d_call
TGTGCCAGTAGTCCATGGTCCGGGGCTGATTCACCCCTCCACTTT,CASSPWSGADSPLHF,-,TRBV19,TRBJ1-6,-
TGTGCCAGCAGCCTCGGAGGTCTCAGGGCTAACTATGGCTACACCTTC,CASSLGGLRANYGYTF,-,TRBV5-5,TRBJ1-2,-
TGCAGTGCCCAGGAGTCTATAGGGGGAGAGACCCAGTACTTC,CSAQESIGGETQYF,many,TRBV20-1,TRBJ2-5,-
TGTGCCAGCAGCCGAGACAGGGGCTTCGATAATGAAAAACTGTTTTTT,CASSRDRGFDNEKLFF,many,TRBV5-6,TRBJ1-4,TRBD1
TGTGCCAGCAGTTACATGGGCACAGATACGCAGTATTTT,CASSYMGTDTQYF,-,TRBV6-5,TRBJ2-3,-
TGTGCCAGCAGTTACTCGGACTACGAGCAGTACTTC,CASSYSDYEQYF,-,TRBV6-2/TRBV6-3,TRBJ2-7,-
TGCAGTGCTAGAAACGGGATCGGTTTCGATGAGCAGTTCTTC,CSARNGIGFDEQFF,-,TRBV20-1,TRBJ2-1,-
TGCAGTGCTAGGGGGAGCGGCAATCAGCCCCAGCATTTT,CSARGSGNQPQHF,few,TRBV20-1,TRBJ1-5,-
TGTGCCACCAGCAGAGAACTCGGTCCTAGCGGGAGTAACGAGCAGTACTTC,CATSRELGPSGSNEQYF,few,TRBV15,TRBJ2-7,TRBD2
TGTGCCAGCAGCCCCGGGGGTGACGAGCAGTACTTC,CASSPGGDEQYF,many,TRBV27,TRBJ2-7,-
TGTGCCAGCAGCTTAGAATTATTAACAGACGGTCTTGACGAGCAGTACTTC,CASSLELLTDGLDEQYF,few,TRBV11-2,TRBJ2-7,-
TGTGCCAGCAGCTCCCCCGGGACAGGGGGCTCCTACGAGCAGTACTTC,CASSSPGTGGSYEQYF,few,TRBV28,TRBJ2-7,TRBD1
TGTGCCAGCACCCACCCGGGGGGATCCTACGAGCAGTACTTC,CASTHPGGSYEQYF,many,TRBV6-2/TRBV6-3,TRBJ2-7,TRBD2
TGTGCCAGCAGTTTCAGGTATAGGTCCACAGATACGCAGTATTTT,CASSFRYRSTDTQYF,few,TRBV27,TRBJ2-3,-
TGTGCCAGCAGCACGGGACTAGCGGGGGCCTACGAGCAGTACTTC,CASSTGLAGAYEQYF,many,TRBV11-2,TRBJ2-7,TRBD2
TGCAGTGCTAGAGCGCCGGGGGGAAGCAATCAGCCCCAGCATTTT,CSARAPGGSNQPQHF,few,TRBV20-1,TRBJ1-5,-
TGTGCCAGCAGCCCAGGGACTAGAGAGACGGGCGAGCAGTACTTC,CASSPGTRETGEQYF,few,TRBV12-3/TRBV12-4,TRBJ2-7,TRBD2
TGTGCCAGCAGTGATCCGGGACGTTCCTACAATGAGCAGTTCTTC,CASSDPGRSYNEQFF,many,TRBV6-1,TRBJ2-1,-
TGTGCCAGCAGTACTAGCAAAGGAAAAGAGACCCAGTACTTC,CASSTSKGKETQYF,many,TRBV28,TRBJ2-5,-
TGTGCCAGCAGCCATTTGACAGGGGGATACGAGCAGTACTTC,CASSHLTGGYEQYF,few,TRBV14,TRBJ2-7,TRBD1
TGTGCCAGCAGCGGGGCCTTGGGCGCGAACACCGGGGAGCTGTTTTTT,CASSGALGANTGELFF,-,TRBV9,TRBJ2-2,-
TGTGCCTGGAGTCCGACAGACTATGGCTACACCTTC,CAWSPTDYGYTF,many,TRBV30,TRBJ1-2,-
TGTGCCAGCTCAGACCCCCCCAGCGTCCATGGAGAGACCCAGTACTTC,CASSDPPSVHGETQYF,many,TRBV6-2/TRBV6-3,TRBJ2-5,-
TGTGCCAGCAGTGAGAGCTTCAGTCGAGGGGCTTTCTTT,CASSESFSRGAFF,-,TRBV6-2/TRBV6-3,TRBJ1-1,-
TGCAGCGTTGAAGTCTCTGAAAAACTGTTTTTT,CSVEVSEKLFF,-,TRBV29-1,TRBJ1-4,-
TGCAGTGCCGTGACAGGGTATCAGCCCCAGCATTTT,CSAVTGYQPQHF,many,TRBV20-1,TRBJ1-5,TRBD1
TGTGCCAGCAGCCCGGGACCGGGACAGGGGACGGGGGAGCAGTACTTC,CASSPGPGQGTGEQYF,many,TRBV7-9,TRBJ2-7,TRBD1
TGTGCCAGCGGGAGTGCGGGAGGGAACACCGGGGAGCTGTTTTTT,CASGSAGGNTGELFF,-,TRBV28,TRBJ2-2,TRBD2
TGTGCCAGCAGCTTAACAGGGGACTCCTACAATGAGCAGTTCTTC,CASSLTGDSYNEQFF,once,TRBV7-3,TRBJ2-1,-
TGCGCCAGCAGCCAAGTGTGGGGGACTAAATATACCTACGAGCAGTACTTC,CASSQVWGTKYTYEQYF,few,TRBV4-3,TRBJ2-7,TRBD2
TGTGCCAGCAGTCCCCCGGGACTAGGCTCCTACAATGAGCAGTTCTTC,CASSPPGLGSYNEQFF,few,TRBV28,TRBJ2-1,TRBD2
TGTGCCAGCAAGGGCGGGATGCACTACGAGCAGTACTTC,CASKGGMHYEQYF,many,TRBV28,TRBJ2-7,-
TGTGCCAGCAGCTTAGCGCGCCCCGGCGATACGCAGTATTTT,CASSLARPGDTQYF,once,TRBV7-6,TRBJ2-3,-
TGTGCCAGCAGCTTAGAGATCTCGGGACAGCTCATGAACACTGAAGCTTCCTTT,CASSLEISGQLMNTEASF,-,TRBV7-2,TRBJ1-1,TRBD1
TGTGCCAGCAGTTTTTATCCGACAGGGAGAGTTTACGAGCAGTACTTC,CASSFYPTGRVYEQYF,once,TRBV7-8,TRBJ2-7,TRBD1
TGTGCCAGCAGCCCCGGGACAGGGTTGGTGCCCCAGCATTTT,CASSPGTGLVPQHF,many,TRBV28,TRBJ1-5,TRBD1
TGTGCCAGCAGCTTAGGGGACAGTGTAAATCAGCCCCAGCATTTT,CASSLGDSVNQPQHF,many,TRBV7-8,TRBJ1-5,TRBD1
TGTGCCAGCAGCCCCCAACAGGGACAGCCCCAGCATTTT,CASSPQQGQPQHF,few,TRBV7-2,TRBJ1-5,-
TGTGCCAGTAGTATTATTGCCGGGGTGAACACTGAAGCTTTCTTT,CASSIIAGVNTEAFF,few,TRBV19,TRBJ1-1,-
TGTGCCAGCAGTGAAGGACAGGGAGGCACCCAGTACTTC,CASSEGQGGTQYF,-,TRBV6-4,TRBJ2-5,TRBD1
TGTGCCAGCAGCCCGCCGGTTCTGGGAGGCGAGCAGTACTTC,CASSPPVLGGEQYF,-,TRBV14,TRBJ2-7,-
TGTGCCAGCAGCCCGTGGACTAGCGGGGGGGAGCTGTTTTTT,CASSPWTSGGELFF,few,TRBV7-2,TRBJ2-2,TRBD2
TGTGCCAGCAGTTCAGGACAGCGTAGCACAGATACGCAGTATTTT,CASSSGQRSTDTQYF,few,TRBV28,TRBJ2-3,-
TGTGCCAGCAGCTTAGTTGAGGCAGGGGGCTCGTTTTCGATTGAAGCTTTCTTT,CASSLVEAGGSFSIEAFF,-,TRBV7-9,TRBJ1-1,TRBD1
TGTGCCAGTAGTCATGTGCTCTCCTACGAGCAGTACTTC,CASSHVLSYEQYF,many,TRBV19,TRBJ2-7,-
TGTGCCACCGGGGACGGGGTCGGTGAAAAACTGTTTTTT,CATGDGVGEKLFF,many,TRBV24-1,TRBJ1-4,-
TGTGCCAGCAGCTTGATGGATAACACTGAAGCTTTCTTT,CASSLMDNTEAFF,-,TRBV5-8,TRBJ1-1,-
TGTGCCAGCAGCTTATTTGTTTCATCGAACCAAAAACTGGTTTTT,CASSLFVSSNQKLVF,few,TRBV11-2,TRBJ1-4,-
TGTGCCAGCAGCGAGTGGACAGTTAATTCACCCCTCCACTTT,CASSEWTVNSPLHF,-,TRBV9,TRBJ1-6,-
TGTGCCTGGAGTGTACTATTCGGGAAACTGTTTTTT,CAWSVLFGKLFF,few,TRBV30,TRBJ1-4,-
TGTGCCAGCAGCTTAGGGGACGGTCAAGAGACCCAGTACTTC,CASSLGDGQETQYF,many,TRBV11-2,TRBJ2-5,-
TGTGCCAGCACCCTGGGGGGGCTGGGGACCCAGTACTTC,CASTLGGLGTQYF,many,TRBV7-9,TRBJ2-5,-
TGCAGTGCTACAGGGATCCTTGACACTGAAGCTTTCTTT,CSATGILDTEAFF,many,TRBV20-1,TRBJ1-1,-
TGTGCCAGCAGTTTATCAGGGGTCGGAAACACCATATATTTT,CASSLSGVGNTIYF,many,TRBV28,TRBJ1-3,-
TGTGCCATCAGTGAGTCGTTATTCCAAGAGACCCAGTACTTC,CAISESLFQETQYF,many,TRBV10-3,TRBJ2-5,-
TGTGCCAGCAGCCCAACCTTCGCTAGCACAGATACGCAGTATTTT,CASSPTFASTDTQYF,few,TRBV28,TRBJ2-3,-
TGTGCCAGCAACCCTTCAGGAGGGGTCATCGGTGAAAAACTGTTTTTT,CASNPSGGVIGEKLFF,few,TRBV27,TRBJ1-4,-
TGTGCCAGCAGTAACACAGAGAACACTGAAGCTTTCTTT,CASSNTENTEAFF,many,TRBV9,TRBJ1-1,-